This is a list of T cell receptor beta chains from one sample in a study of CD8 T cells in ankylosing spondylitis. TCRdb recomputed calls from the 5' RACE reads with MiXCR, one row per CDR3 protein. The data contain 700,000 to 850,000 distinct CDR3 sequences, approximately 10% of them singletons. Sequenced input: blood, either unsorted or a sorted T cell fraction (not recorded which). These receptors all stem from a male donor with ankylosing spondylitis. Both conserved end residues are part of each CDR3. The D gene is left open where the match is weak. Clone size is given for some rows only: seen once, a few or many times, or a class if the clone is expanded.

TGCGCCAGCAGCTTGCCAGGGGTCGGGGAAAAACTGTTTTTT	CASSLPGVGEKLFF	-	TRBJ1-4	TRBV5-1	-
TGTGCCAGCAGCTGGTCCCCGGACAGGGCTCAGCCCCAGCATTTT	CASSWSPDRAQPQHF	TRBD1	TRBJ1-5	TRBV5-5	few
TGTGCCAGCTCACCCTCGGGACAGCCCACCGGGGAGCTGTTTTTT	CASSPSGQPTGELFF	TRBD1	TRBJ2-2	TRBV18	-
TGCGCCAGCAGCCGAGGGGTAGCGGGGACCAGCACAGATACGCAGTATTTT	CASSRGVAGTSTDTQYF	TRBD2	TRBJ2-3	TRBV4-3	-
TGTGCCCACGGGACTAGCGGGAGTTATGAGCAGTTCTTC	CAHGTSGSYEQFF	TRBD2	TRBJ2-1	TRBV11-2	few
TGCGCCAGCAGCCAAGGGGTGGGGGGGCCTATTAATGAGCAGTTCTTC	CASSQGVGGPINEQFF	-	TRBJ2-1	TRBV4-3	-
TGTGCTAGTGGTTTGGAGGGGACACTTCGGGAAAAACTGTTTTTT	CASGLEGTLREKLFF	-	TRBJ1-4	TRBV12-5	-
TGCAGTGCTAGAGATGGGCTTTACGAGCAGTACTTC	CSARDGLYEQYF	-	TRBJ2-7	TRBV20-1	few
TGCGCCAGCAGCTTGGGCTATGGGGTTAACGAGCAGTACTTC	CASSLGYGVNEQYF	-	TRBJ2-7	TRBV5-1	-
TGCAGTGCTAGAGATGGGGGCGGCAATCAGCCCCAGCATTTT	CSARDGGGNQPQHF	-	TRBJ1-5	TRBV20-1	-
TGTGCCAGCAGCTTAGATGTCAGCACAGATACGCAGTATTTT	CASSLDVSTDTQYF	-	TRBJ2-3	TRBV11-2	many
TGTGCCAGCAGCCCTAGGACTAGTCGGGGTGAGCAGTTCTTC	CASSPRTSRGEQFF	TRBD2	TRBJ2-1	TRBV9	-
TGTGCCAGCAGGACCTCGTGGGGGACCCAGTACTTC	CASRTSWGTQYF	-	TRBJ2-5	TRBV2	few
TGCAGCGTCCCTTGGGGGATACTAGCGGGAGGGCCTCATGAGCAGTTCTTC	CSVPWGILAGGPHEQFF	TRBD2	TRBJ2-1	TRBV29-1	many
TGTGCCAGCAGTCCAACGGGACAGGGGAGGACTGAAGCTTTCTTT	CASSPTGQGRTEAFF	TRBD1	TRBJ1-1	TRBV12-3/TRBV12-4	few
TGTGCCAGCAGCTTAGGAATTGCGGGGGAGGTGGAGACCCAGTACTTC	CASSLGIAGEVETQYF	TRBD2	TRBJ2-5	TRBV7-2	few
TGTGCCAGCAGCTTATTCTCAGGGGAGACCCAGTACTTC	CASSLFSGETQYF	-	TRBJ2-5	TRBV7-2	-
TGTGCCAGCAGTTACTGGCTAACCGAAGGGACAGATACGCAGTATTTT	CASSYWLTEGTDTQYF	-	TRBJ2-3	TRBV6-5	-
TGTGCCAGTAGTATGGTTAGCGGGAGCTCCTACAATGAGCAGTTCTTC	CASSMVSGSSYNEQFF	TRBD2	TRBJ2-1	TRBV19	-
TGTGCCAGCAGAACGCTGACAGAGAACACTGAAGCTTTCTTT	CASRTLTENTEAFF	-	TRBJ1-1	TRBV6-1	-
TGTGCCATCAGTGAATCGGTTCTGCCCAATCAGCCCCAGCATTTT	CAISESVLPNQPQHF	-	TRBJ1-5	TRBV10-3	-
TGTGCCAGCAGCCCCAGAATAGGCTACGAGCAGTACTTC	CASSPRIGYEQYF	-	TRBJ2-7	TRBV7-2	few
TGCAGCGTTTTAGAAAGGGGAGATACGCAGTATTTT	CSVLERGDTQYF	-	TRBJ2-3	TRBV29-1	-
TGTGCCAGCAGGGAGCCCGGGACAGGGGACCACGAGCAGTACTTC	CASREPGTGDHEQYF	TRBD1	TRBJ2-7	TRBV5-6	few
TGTGCCAGCAAGCGACGGGATATCGTCTACGAGCAGTACTTC	CASKRRDIVYEQYF	-	TRBJ2-7	TRBV5-6	few
TGCGCCAGCAGCCCCTGGCAGACCTCCTACAATGAGCAGTTCTTC	CASSPWQTSYNEQFF	-	TRBJ2-1	TRBV5-1	-
TGTGCCAGCAGTCCTTACAGGGGTGTAATCCAAGAGACCCAGTACTTC	CASSPYRGVIQETQYF	TRBD1	TRBJ2-5	TRBV7-2	few
TGCGCCAGCAGCGGCCGATGGAATGGTTTT	CASSGRWNGF	-	TRBJ1-3	TRBV5-1	many
TGTGCCAGCAGTTCGGGACTAGCGGGAGCTGGGGCCAACGTCCTGACTTTC	CASSSGLAGAGANVLTF	TRBD2	TRBJ2-6	TRBV12-3/TRBV12-4	many